The present T cell receptor beta chain was sequenced within a study of CD8+CD57+ T cells in acquired aplastic anemia. The authors sequenced patients whose flow cytometry had shown CD8+CD57+ cell expansion. CDR3 length: 14 amino acids. Remarks on this clonotype: Antigen specificity is unknown. A much bigger clone sits one base away, suggesting this may be a read error.

TCR beta VDJ and CDR3 were profiled, and genomic DNA was the template. TCRdb recomputed calls from the reads with MiXCR, one row per CDR3 protein. The sample holds approximately 220,000 distinct CDR3 sequences, over 40% seen once. The study, taken as a whole, reports: A set of about 30 CD8+ CDR3 sequences was shared between patients and controls, and these sequences appeared highly expressed in patients. Patients and controls had CD8+ Simpson's diversity values that were not significantly distinct.

The chain links TRBV12-3 or TRBV12-4 to TRBJ2-2, with D possibly TRBD2 on 5 matching bases. This clonotype was obtained from a human donor with aplastic anemia. The source material was sorted CD4+, CD8+, or CD8+CD57+ T cells (not recorded which) from PBMCs. CDR3 DNA sequence: TGTGCTAGTAGGGCTGGACCCTCCACCGGGGAGCTGCTTTTT. Protein sequence: CASRAGPSTGELLF.